This record looks at one TCR beta chain sequence and its context. Its antigen is still unknown. This record belongs to a study of shared clonotypes between healthy human individuals. Points from the study as a whole: Naive subsets, compared against memory subsets, generally had larger estimated richness values.

Researchers ran the assay at a deep level. Using immunoSEQ multiplex PCR, the repertoire was profiled, and TCRdb retains in-frame clones only, with some absent. The repertoire consists of 2 million to 2.5 million clones, with about 95% occurring once and the leading ten covering 0.85% to 1.2%. In germline, CDR1 is MGHRA, CDR2 YSYEKL. The V gene lost 5 bases and the J gene lost 3 bases, with 11 bases spanning the gap. The CDR3 is 13 residues long. CD8 cells classed as naive were CD45RO-negative and positively selected for CCR7, excluding terminally differentiated effector memory CD45RA+ cells. V usage is TRBV4-1 and J usage is TRBJ2-7; the D call may be TRBD1 or TRBD2 (5 bases each). The clonotype comes from a man between 18 and 35 years old in good health. Sequencing was carried out using naive CD8+ T cells sorted from blood. The DNA for the CDR3 is TGCGCCAGCAGCGGGATTGGGGGCTACGAGCAGTACTTC. This gives the protein CASSGIGGYEQYF.